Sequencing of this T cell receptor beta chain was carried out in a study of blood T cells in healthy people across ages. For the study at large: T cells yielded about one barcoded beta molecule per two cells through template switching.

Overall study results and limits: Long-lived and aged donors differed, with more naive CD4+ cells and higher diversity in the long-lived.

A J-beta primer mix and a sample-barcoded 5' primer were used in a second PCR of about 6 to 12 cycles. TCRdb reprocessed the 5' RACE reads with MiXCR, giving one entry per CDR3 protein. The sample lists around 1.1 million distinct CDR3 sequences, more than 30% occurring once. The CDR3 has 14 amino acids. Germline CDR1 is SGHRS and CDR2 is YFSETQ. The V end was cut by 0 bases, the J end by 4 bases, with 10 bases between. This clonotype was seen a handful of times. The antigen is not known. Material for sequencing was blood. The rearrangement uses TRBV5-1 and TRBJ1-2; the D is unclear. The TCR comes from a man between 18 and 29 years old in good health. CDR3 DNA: TGCGCCAGCAGCTTGGGATGGGAGTCCTATGGCTACACCTTC. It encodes CASSLGWESYGYTF.